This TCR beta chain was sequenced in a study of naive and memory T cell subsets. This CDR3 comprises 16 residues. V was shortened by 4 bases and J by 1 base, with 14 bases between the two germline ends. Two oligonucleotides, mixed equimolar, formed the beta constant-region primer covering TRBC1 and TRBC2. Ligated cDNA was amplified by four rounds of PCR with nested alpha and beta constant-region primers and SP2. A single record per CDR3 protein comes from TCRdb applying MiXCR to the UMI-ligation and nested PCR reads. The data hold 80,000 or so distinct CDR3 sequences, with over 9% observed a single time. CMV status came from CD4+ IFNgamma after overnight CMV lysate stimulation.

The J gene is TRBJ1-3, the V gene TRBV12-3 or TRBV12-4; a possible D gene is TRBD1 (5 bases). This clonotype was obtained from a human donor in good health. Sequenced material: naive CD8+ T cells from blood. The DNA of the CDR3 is TGTGCCAGCAGTTCTGGCAGGGTTCGGTCTGGAAACACCATATATTTT. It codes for CASSSGRVRSGNTIYF.